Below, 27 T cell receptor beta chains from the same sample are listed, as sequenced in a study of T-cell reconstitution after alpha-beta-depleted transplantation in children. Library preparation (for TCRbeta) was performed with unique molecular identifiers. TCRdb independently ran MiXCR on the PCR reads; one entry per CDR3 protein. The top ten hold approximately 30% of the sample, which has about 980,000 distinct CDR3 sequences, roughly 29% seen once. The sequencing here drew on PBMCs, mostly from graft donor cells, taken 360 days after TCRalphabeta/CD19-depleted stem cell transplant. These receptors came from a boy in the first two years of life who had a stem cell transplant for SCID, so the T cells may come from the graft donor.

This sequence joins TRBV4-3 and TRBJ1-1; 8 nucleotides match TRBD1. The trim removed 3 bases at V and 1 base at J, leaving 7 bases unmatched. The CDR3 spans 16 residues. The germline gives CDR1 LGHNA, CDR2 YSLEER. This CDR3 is CASSHAAGQGNTEAFF. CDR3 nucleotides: TGCGCCAGCAGCCACGCTGCCGGACAGGGGAACACTGAAGCTTTCTTT.

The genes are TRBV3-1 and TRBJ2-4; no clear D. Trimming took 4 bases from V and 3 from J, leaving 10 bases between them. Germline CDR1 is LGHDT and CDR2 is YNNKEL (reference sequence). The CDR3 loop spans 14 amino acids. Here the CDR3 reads CASSLGWGKNIQYF. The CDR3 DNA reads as TGTGCCAGCAGCCTCGGTTGGGGCAAAAACATTCAGTACTTC.

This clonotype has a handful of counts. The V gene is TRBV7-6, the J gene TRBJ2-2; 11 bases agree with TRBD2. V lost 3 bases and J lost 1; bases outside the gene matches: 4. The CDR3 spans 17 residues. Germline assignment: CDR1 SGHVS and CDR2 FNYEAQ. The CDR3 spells CASSFSSGGLNTGELFF. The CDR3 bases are TGTGCCAGCAGCTTTTCTAGCGGGGGGCTGAACACCGGGGAGCTGTTTTTT.

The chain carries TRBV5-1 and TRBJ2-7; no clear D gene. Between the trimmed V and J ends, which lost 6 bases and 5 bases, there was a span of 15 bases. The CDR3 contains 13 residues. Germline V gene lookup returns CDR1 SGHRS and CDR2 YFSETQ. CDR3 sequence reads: CASNPLGSHEQYF. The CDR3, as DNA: TGCGCCAGCAATCCTTTGGGGTCCCACGAGCAGTACTTC.

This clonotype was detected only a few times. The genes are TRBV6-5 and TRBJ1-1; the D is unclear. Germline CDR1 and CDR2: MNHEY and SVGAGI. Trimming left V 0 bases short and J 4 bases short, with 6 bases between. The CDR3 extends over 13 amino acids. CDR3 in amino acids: CASSYSKVTEAFF. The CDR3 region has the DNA TGTGCCAGCAGTTACTCCAAGGTCACTGAAGCTTTCTTT.

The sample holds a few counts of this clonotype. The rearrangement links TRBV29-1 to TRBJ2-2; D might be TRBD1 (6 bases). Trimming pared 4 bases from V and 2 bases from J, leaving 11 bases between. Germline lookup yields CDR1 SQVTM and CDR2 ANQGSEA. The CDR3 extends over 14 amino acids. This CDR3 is CSVGPGANTGELFF. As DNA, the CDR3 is TGCAGCGTTGGTCCAGGGGCTAACACCGGGGAGCTGTTTTTT.

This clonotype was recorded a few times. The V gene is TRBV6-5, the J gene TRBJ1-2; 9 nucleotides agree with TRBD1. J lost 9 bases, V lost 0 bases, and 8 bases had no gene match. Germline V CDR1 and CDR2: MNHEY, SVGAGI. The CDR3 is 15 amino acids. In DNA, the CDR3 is TGTGCCAGCAGTTACTCGTGGGGGACAGGGAAGAGCTACACCTTC. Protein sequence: CASSYSWGTGKSYTF.

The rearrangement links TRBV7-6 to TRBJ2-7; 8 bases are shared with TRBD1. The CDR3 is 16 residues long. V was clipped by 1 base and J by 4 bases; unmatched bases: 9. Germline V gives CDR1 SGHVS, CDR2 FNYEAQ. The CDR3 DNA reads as TGTGCCAGCAGCTTAGGCCCCCTCAGGGGGCGATACGAGCAGTACTTC. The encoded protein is CASSLGPLRGRYEQYF.

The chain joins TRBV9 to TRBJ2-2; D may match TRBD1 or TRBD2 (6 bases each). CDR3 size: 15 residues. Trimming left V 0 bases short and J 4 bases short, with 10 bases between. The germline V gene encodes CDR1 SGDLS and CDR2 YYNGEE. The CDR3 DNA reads TGTGCCAGCAGCGTAGGGGGGGCCGTCACCGGGGAGCTGTTTTTT. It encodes CASSVGGAVTGELFF.

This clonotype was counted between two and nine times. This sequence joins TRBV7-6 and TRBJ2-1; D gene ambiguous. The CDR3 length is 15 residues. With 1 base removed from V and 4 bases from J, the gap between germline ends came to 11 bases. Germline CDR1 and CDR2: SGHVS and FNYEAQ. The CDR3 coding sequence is TGTGCCAGCAGCTTAGTACAGACTCCATACAATGAGCAGTTCTTC. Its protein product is CASSLVQTPYNEQFF.

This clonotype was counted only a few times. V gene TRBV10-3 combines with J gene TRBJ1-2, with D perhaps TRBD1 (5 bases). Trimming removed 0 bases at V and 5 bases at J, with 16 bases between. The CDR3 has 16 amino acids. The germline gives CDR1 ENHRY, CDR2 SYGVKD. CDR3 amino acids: CAISESTETGRYGYTF. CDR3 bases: TGTGCCATCAGTGAGTCGACAGAGACGGGGAGATATGGCTACACCTTC.

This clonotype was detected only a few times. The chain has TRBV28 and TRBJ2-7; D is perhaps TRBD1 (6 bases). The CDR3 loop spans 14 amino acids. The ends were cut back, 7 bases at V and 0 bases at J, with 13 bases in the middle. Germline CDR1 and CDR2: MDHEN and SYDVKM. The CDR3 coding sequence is TGTGCCAGCATTGAAAGGACAGCCTCCTACGAGCAGTACTTC. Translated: CASIERTASYEQYF.

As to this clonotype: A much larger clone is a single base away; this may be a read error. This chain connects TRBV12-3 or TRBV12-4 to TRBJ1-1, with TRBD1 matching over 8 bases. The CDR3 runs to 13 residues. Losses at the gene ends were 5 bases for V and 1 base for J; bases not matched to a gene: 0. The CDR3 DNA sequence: TGTGCCAGCAGTCAGGGGGCGAACACTGAAGCTTTCTTT. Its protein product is CASSQGANTEAFF.

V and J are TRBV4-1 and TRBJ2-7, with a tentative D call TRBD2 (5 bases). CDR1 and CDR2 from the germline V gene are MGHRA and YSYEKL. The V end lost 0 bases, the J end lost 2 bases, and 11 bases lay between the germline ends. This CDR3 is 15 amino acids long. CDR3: CASSQEARGTYEQYF. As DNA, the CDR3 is TGCGCCAGCAGCCAAGAGGCCAGAGGGACCTACGAGCAGTACTTC.

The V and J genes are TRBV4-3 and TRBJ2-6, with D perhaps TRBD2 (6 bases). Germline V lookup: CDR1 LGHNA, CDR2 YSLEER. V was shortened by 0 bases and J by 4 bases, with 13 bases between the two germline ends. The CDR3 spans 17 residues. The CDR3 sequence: CASSQEVGTAGANVLTF. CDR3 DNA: TGCGCCAGCAGCCAAGAAGTGGGGACTGCCGGGGCCAACGTCCTGACTTTC.

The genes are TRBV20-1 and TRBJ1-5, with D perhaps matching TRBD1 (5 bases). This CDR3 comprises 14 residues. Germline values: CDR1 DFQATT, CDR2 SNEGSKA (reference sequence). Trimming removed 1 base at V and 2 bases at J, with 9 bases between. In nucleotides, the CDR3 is TGCAGTGCTAGAGGCGGCAGGGGCAATCAGCCCCAGCATTTT. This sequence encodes CSARGGRGNQPQHF.

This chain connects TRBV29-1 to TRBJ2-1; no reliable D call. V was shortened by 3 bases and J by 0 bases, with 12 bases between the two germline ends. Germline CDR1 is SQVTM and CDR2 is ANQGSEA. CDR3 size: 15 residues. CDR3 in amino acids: CSVDGRSNSYNEQFF. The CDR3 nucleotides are TGCAGCGTTGACGGGCGGTCCAACTCCTACAATGAGCAGTTCTTC.

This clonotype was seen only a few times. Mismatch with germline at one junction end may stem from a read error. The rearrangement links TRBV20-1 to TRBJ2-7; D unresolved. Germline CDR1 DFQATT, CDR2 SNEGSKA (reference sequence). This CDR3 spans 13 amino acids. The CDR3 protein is CSASNRAAYGQYF. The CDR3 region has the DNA TGCAGTGCTAGTAACCGGGCTGCCTACGGGCAGTACTTC.

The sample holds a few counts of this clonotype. The CDR3 region has the DNA TGTGCCAGCAGTTTCCGTTCAAAGCCTCGGAACGAGCAGTACTTC. Protein product: CASSFRSKPRNEQYF. The gene calls are TRBV12-3 or TRBV12-4 and TRBJ2-7, with D hard to call. Trimming took off 3 bases at V and 5 bases at J, with 17 bases between the two ends. The CDR3 runs to 15 residues.

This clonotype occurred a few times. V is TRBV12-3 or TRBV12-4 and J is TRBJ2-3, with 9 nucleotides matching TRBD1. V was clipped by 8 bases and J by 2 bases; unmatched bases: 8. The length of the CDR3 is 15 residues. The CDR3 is CASGGTGRVTDTQYF. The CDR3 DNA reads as TGTGCCAGCGGGGGGACAGGGAGGGTCACAGATACGCAGTATTTT.

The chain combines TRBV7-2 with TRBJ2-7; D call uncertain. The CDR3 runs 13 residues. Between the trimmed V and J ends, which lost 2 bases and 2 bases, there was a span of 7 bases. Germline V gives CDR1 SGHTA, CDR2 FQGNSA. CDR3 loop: CASSLLHTYEQYF. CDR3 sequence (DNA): TGTGCCAGCAGCTTACTCCATACCTACGAGCAGTACTTC.

The CDR3, as DNA: TGCGCCAGCAGCACCGGATCTCTGCGGGGTACAGATACGCAGTATTTT. It yields the protein CASSTGSLRGTDTQYF. The V and J genes are TRBV5-1 and TRBJ2-3; D is perhaps TRBD2 (6 bases). Trimming took off 4 bases at V and 3 bases at J, with 18 bases between the two ends. From germline, CDR1 is SGHRS and CDR2 YFSETQ. The CDR3 runs 16 residues.

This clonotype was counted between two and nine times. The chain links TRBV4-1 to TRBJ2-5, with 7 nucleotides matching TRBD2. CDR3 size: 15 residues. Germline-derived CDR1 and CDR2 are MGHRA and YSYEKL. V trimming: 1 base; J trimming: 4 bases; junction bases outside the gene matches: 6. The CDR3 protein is CASSQGWGGRETQYF. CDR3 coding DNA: TGCGCCAGCAGCCAAGGTTGGGGGGGAAGAGAGACCCAGTACTTC.

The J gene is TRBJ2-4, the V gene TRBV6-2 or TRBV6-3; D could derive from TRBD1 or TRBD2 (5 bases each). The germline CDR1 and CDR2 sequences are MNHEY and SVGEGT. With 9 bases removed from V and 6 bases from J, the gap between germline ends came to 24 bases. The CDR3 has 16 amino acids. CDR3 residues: CASRPAGAKVGNIQYF. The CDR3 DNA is TGTGCCAGTAGACCTGCCGGGGCGAAGGTGGGAAACATTCAGTACTTC.

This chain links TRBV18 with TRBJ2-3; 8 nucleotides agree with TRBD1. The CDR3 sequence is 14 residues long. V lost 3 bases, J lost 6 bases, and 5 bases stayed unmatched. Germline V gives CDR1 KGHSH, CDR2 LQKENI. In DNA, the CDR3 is TGTGCCAGCTCACCGGGACAGGTCGGGGATACGCAGTATTTT. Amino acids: CASSPGQVGDTQYF. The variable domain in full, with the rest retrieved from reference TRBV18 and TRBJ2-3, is NAGVMQNPRHLVRRRGQEARLRCSPMKGHSHVYWYRQLPEEGLKFMVYLQKENIIDESGMPKERFSAEFPKEGPSILRIQQVVRGDSAAYFCASSPGQVGDTQYFGPGTRLTVL.

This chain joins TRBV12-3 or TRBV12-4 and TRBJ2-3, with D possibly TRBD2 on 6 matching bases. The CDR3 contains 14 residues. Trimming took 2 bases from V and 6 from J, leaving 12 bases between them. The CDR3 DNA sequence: TGTGCCAGCAGTTTAATCCGGGGGTGGGATACGCAGTATTTT. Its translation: CASSLIRGWDTQYF.

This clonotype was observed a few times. DNA of the CDR3: TGCAGTGCTAGTTGGGGGGGCTACACCTTC. This translates into CSASWGGYTF. V usage is TRBV20-1 and J usage is TRBJ1-2; weak D call: TRBD1 (5 bases). Germline V CDR1 and CDR2: DFQATT, SNEGSKA (reference sequence). Trimming shortened V by 3 bases and J by 8 bases, and 7 bases separated the two germline ends. CDR3 size: 10 residues.